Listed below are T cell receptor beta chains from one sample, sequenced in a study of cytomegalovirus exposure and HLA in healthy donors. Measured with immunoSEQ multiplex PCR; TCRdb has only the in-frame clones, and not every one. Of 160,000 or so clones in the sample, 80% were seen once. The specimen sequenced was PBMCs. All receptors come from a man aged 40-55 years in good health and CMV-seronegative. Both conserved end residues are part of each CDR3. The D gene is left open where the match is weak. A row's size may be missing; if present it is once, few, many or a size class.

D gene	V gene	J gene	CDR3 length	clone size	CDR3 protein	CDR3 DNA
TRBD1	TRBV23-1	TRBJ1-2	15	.	CASSPRDRVDYGYTF	TGCGCCAGCAGTCCAAGAGACAGGGTCGACTATGGCTACACCTTC
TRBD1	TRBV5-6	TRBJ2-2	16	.	CASSPDRGRRTGELFF	TGTGCCAGCAGCCCTGACAGGGGGCGCCGGACCGGGGAGCTGTTTTTT
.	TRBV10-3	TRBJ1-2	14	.	CAISESGSNYGYTF	TGTGCCATCAGTGAGTCTGGCAGTAACTATGGCTACACCTTC
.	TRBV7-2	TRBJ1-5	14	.	CASSLDPGNQPQHF	TGTGCCAGCAGCTTAGATCCAGGGAATCAGCCCCAGCATTTT
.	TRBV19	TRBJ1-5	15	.	CASSIWGGSNQPQHF	TGTGCCAGTAGTATATGGGGGGGAAGCAATCAGCCCCAGCATTTT
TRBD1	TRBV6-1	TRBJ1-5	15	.	CASSRGQGQNQPQHF	TGTGCCAGCAGTCGGGGACAGGGACAGAATCAGCCCCAGCATTTT
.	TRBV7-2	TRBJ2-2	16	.	CASSAALNRNTGELFF	TGTGCCAGCAGCGCAGCCTTAAACAGGAACACCGGGGAGCTGTTTTTT
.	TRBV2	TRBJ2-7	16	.	CASSEILGRGSNEQYF	TGTGCCAGCAGTGAAATATTAGGACGGGGGTCGAACGAGCAGTACTTC
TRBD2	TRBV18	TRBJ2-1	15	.	CASSPLAGVGNEQFF	TGTGCCAGCTCACCACTAGCGGGAGTGGGGAATGAGCAGTTCTTC
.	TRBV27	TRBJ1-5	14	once	CASSFGGKGQPQHF	TGTGCCAGCAGTTTCGGGGGAAAAGGTCAGCCCCAGCATTTT
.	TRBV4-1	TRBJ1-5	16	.	CASSQDYSLSNQPQHF	TGCGCCAGCAGCCAAGATTACAGCCTAAGCAATCAGCCCCAGCATTTT
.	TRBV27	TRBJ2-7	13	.	CATGGLSSYEQYF	TGTGCCACCGGGGGGCTTAGCTCCTACGAGCAGTACTTC
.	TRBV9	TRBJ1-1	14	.	CASSVVAKNTEAFF	TGTGCCAGCAGCGTAGTAGCTAAGAACACTGAAGCTTTCTTT
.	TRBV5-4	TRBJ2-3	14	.	CASSFGQITDTQYF	TGTGCCAGCAGCTTCGGACAGATCACAGATACGCAGTATTTT
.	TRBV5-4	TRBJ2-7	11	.	CASSSSYEQYF	TGTGCCAGCAGTTCTTCCTACGAGCAGTACTTC
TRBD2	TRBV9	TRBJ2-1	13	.	CASSAYTSGEQFF	TGTGCCAGCAGCGCCTATACTAGCGGTGAGCAGTTCTTC
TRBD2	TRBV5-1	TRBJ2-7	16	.	CASSRGLAGAVYEQYF	TGCGCCAGCAGCAGGGGACTAGCGGGGGCCGTCTACGAGCAGTACTTC
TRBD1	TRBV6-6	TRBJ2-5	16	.	CASSYDGRGFQETQYF	TGTGCCAGCAGTTATGATGGCAGGGGGTTTCAAGAGACCCAGTACTTC
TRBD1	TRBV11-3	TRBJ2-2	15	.	CASSPGTGKTGELFF	TGTGCCAGCAGCCCTGGGACAGGGAAAACCGGGGAGCTGTTTTTT
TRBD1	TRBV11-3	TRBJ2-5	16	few	CASSSWTGGYQETQYF	TGTGCCAGCAGCTCATGGACAGGGGGCTACCAAGAGACCCAGTACTTC
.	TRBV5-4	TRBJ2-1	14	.	CASSYGTGDNEQFF	TGTGCCAGCAGCTACGGGACTGGTGACAATGAGCAGTTCTTC
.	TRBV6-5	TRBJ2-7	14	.	CASSYSAPPEEQYF	TGTGCCAGCAGTTACTCGGCACCCCCGGAGGAGCAGTACTTC
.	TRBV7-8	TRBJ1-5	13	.	CASSRRVDQPQHF	TGTGCCAGCAGCAGAAGAGTTGATCAGCCCCAGCATTTT
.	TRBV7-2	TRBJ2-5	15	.	CASSFKVLAGETQYF	TGTGCCAGCAGCTTCAAGGTTCTAGCTGGGGAGACCCAGTACTTC
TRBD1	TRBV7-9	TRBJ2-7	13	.	CASSRGQEDEQYF	TGTGCCAGCAGCCGTGGACAGGAAGACGAGCAGTACTTC
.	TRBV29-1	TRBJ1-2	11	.	CSVLQGRGYTF	TGCAGCGTACTCCAGGGTCGCGGCTACACCTTC
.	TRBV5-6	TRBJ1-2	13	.	CASSLAGSYGYTF	TGTGCCAGCAGCTTGGCGGGTTCGTATGGCTACACCTTC
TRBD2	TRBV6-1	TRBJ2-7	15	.	CASSAQAGGPYEQYF	TGTGCCAGCAGTGCCCAAGCGGGAGGGCCCTACGAGCAGTACTTC
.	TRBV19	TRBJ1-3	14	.	CASTLTGSGNTIYF	TGTGCCAGTACCCTCACAGGGTCGGGAAACACCATATATTTT
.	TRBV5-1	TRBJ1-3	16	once	CASSLDARGSGNTIYF	TGCGCCAGCAGCTTGGACGCCCGGGGCTCTGGAAACACCATATATTTT
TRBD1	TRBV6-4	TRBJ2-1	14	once	CASSPGTERNEQFF	TGTGCCAGCAGTCCCGGGACAGAGAGGAATGAGCAGTTCTTC
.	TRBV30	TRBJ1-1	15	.	CACPKKGEGGTEAFF	TGTGCCTGCCCGAAAAAGGGGGAGGGAGGCACTGAAGCTTTCTTT
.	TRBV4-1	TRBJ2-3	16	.	CASSQDGPASTDTQYF	TGCGCCAGCAGCCAAGATGGGCCAGCCAGCACAGATACGCAGTATTTT
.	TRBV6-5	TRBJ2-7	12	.	CASSSTGPEQYF	TGTGCCAGCAGTTCCACAGGGCCCGAGCAGTACTTC
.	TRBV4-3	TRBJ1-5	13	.	CASSQGLGQPQHF	TGCGCCAGCAGCCAAGGTCTCGGTCAGCCCCAGCATTTT
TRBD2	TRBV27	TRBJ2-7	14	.	CASRRTSGVYEQYF	TGTGCCAGCAGGAGGACTAGCGGGGTCTACGAGCAGTACTTC
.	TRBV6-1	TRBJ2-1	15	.	CASIEGGPLYNEQFF	TGTGCCAGCATCGAAGGAGGGCCCCTCTACAATGAGCAGTTCTTC
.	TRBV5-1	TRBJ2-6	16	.	CASSFGVSSGANVLTF	TGCGCCAGCAGCTTCGGGGTAAGCTCTGGGGCCAACGTCCTGACTTTC
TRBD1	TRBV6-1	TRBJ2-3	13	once	CASSGQGADTQYF	TGTGCCAGCAGTGGACAGGGGGCAGATACGCAGTATTTT
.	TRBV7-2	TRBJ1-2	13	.	CASRIQGLVAYTF	TGTGCCAGCAGGATACAGGGTTTAGTTGCCTACACCTTC
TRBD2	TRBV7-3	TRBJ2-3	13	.	CASSGSGSYTQYF	TGTGCCAGCAGCGGTAGCGGGAGTTATACGCAGTATTTT
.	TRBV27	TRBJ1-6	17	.	CASSLSLPGERSSPLHF	TGTGCCAGCAGTTTATCACTCCCCGGGGAAAGGAGTTCACCCCTCCACTTT
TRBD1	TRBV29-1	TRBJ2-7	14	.	CSVSPGQGFHEQYF	TGCAGCGTTAGTCCGGGACAGGGGTTCCACGAGCAGTACTTC
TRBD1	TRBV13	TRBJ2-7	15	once	CASSYGTGSSYEQYF	TGTGCCAGCAGCTATGGGACAGGGAGCTCCTACGAGCAGTACTTC
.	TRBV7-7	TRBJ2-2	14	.	CASSLALGTGELFF	TGTGCCAGCAGCTTAGCGCTCGGCACCGGGGAGCTGTTTTTT
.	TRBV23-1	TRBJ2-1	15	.	CASSQSGQGCNEQFF	TGCGCCAGCAGTCAATCGGGGCAGGGATGCAATGAGCAGTTCTTC
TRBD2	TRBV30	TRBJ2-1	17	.	CAWSVSWAGDTYNEQFF	TGTGCCTGGAGTGTATCCTGGGCGGGAGACACCTACAATGAGCAGTTCTTC
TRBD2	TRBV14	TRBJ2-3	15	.	CASSRQRGATDTQYF	TGTGCCAGCAGCCGACAGCGGGGGGCCACAGATACGCAGTATTTT
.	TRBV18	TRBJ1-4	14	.	CASSPGRGEEKLFF	TGTGCCAGCTCACCAGGCAGGGGTGAGGAAAAACTGTTTTTT
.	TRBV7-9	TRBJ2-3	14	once	CASSSGIGTDTQYF	TGTGCCAGCAGCTCAGGGATCGGGACAGATACGCAGTATTTT
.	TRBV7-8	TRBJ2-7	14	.	CASSPWTEEYEQYF	TGTGCCAGCAGTCCTTGGACAGAAGAGTACGAGCAGTACTTC
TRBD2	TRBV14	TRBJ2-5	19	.	CASSQDGGGTSGGIEAQYF	TGTGCCAGCAGCCAAGATGGAGGCGGGACTAGCGGGGGGATAGAGGCCCAGTACTTC
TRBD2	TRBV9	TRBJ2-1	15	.	CASSPGTSDHNEQFF	TGTGCCAGCAGCCCGGGGACTAGCGACCACAATGAGCAGTTCTTC